This T cell receptor beta chain comes out of a study of shared clonotypes between healthy human individuals. Regarding the study as a whole: Specimens sampled were limited to blood, with tissue repertoires likely differing.

In the naive CD8 group, cells lacked CD45RO and were positively selected for CCR7, so terminally differentiated effector memory CD45RA+ cells were left out. About 30,000 T cell genomes (roughly 220 ng DNA) went into each sorted-subset replicate. Sequencing used immunoSEQ multiplex PCR; TCRdb keeps in-frame clones, though not all of them. The data contain about 2.1 million clones, around 93% of them singletons. A word on this clone: Antigen: not known. Other DNA sequences in the same sample also yield this CDR3.

V gave up 0 bases and J gave up 0 bases, with 7 bases separating them. Germline V CDR1 and CDR2: SGDLS, YYNGEE. CDR3 length equals 15 residues. This rearrangement joins TRBV9 to TRBJ1-3; no reliable D call. The source material was naive CD8+ T cells from PBMCs. This TCR was recovered from a man aged 18 to 35 in good health. Some clones in this sample may be carry-over from other donors' samples. In nucleotides, the CDR3 is TGTGCCAGCAGCGTAGTCGGCAGCTCTGGAAACACCATATATTTT. This translates into CASSVVGSSGNTIYF.